This note documents a single T cell receptor beta chain sequence. The antigen is not known. The data were taken from a study of graft-versus-host responses after intestinal transplantation. Germline V gene sequence: CDR1 SGDLS, CDR2 YYNGEE. Trimming left V 2 bases short and J 4 bases short, with 9 bases between. The CDR3 consists of 14 residues. Generated by immunoSEQ multiplex PCR, the TCRdb table keeps only in-frame clones and is missing some. The sample lists approximately 75,000 clones, about 94% occurring once. This clonotype was obtained from a human donor who received an intestinal transplant. Material: unstimulated CD8+ T cells sorted from spleen or lymph node cells, obtained before intestinal transplant. The V and J genes are TRBV9 and TRBJ1-4; D is possibly TRBD1 (5 bases). The CDR3, as DNA: TGTGCCAGCAGCGTGCGGGACCTTAATGAAAAACTGTTTTTT. This gives the protein CASSVRDLNEKLFF.